The 27 T cell receptor beta chains listed next were all sequenced from one sample in a study of shared clonotypes between healthy human individuals. Terminally differentiated effector memory CD45RA+ cells were excluded from the naive CD8 cells, which were CD45RO-negative and positively selected for CCR7. TCRdb's table, derived via immunoSEQ multiplex PCR, lists solely in-frame clones and lacks some. The sample yields hundreds of thousands of clones, 90% to 95% seen once. Sequenced input: naive CD8+ T cells sorted from blood. The receptors were gathered from a woman in her thirties in good health.

The chain recombines TRBV10-1 with TRBJ2-1; the D gene is possibly TRBD2 (7 bases). Germline values: CDR1 WNHNN, CDR2 SYGVQD (reference sequence). V dropped 8 bases and J dropped 8 bases, with 16 bases sitting between them. CDR3 length: 13 amino acids. As DNA, the CDR3 is TGCGCCAGCGGGGGGGGCATGACCGATGAGCAGTTCTTC. Protein: CASGGGMTDEQFF.

The chain recombines TRBV28 with TRBJ2-2, with TRBD1 as a possible D gene (5 bases). V was trimmed by 6 bases and J by 0 bases, leaving 11 bases between them. Germline assignment: CDR1 MDHEN and CDR2 SYDVKM. This CDR3 region has 15 residues. Here the CDR3 DNA reads TGTGCCAGCAGGCCGGACATATCGAACACCGGGGAGCTGTTTTTT. Protein sequence: CASRPDISNTGELFF.

The chain employs TRBV19 and TRBJ2-7, with TRBD2 matching over 9 bases. V lost 7 bases, J lost 4 bases, and 5 bases stayed unmatched. The CDR3 spans 13 residues. Germline V gives CDR1 LNHDA, CDR2 SQIVND (reference sequence). The CDR3: CASTGGRAYEQYF. The DNA for the CDR3 is TGTGCCAGTACTGGCGGGAGGGCGTACGAGCAGTACTTC.

The chain joins TRBV10-2 to TRBJ2-7; TRBD2 matches 7 bases. This CDR3 comprises 14 residues. The V segment lost 6 bases and the J segment 4 bases; nucleotides outside the gene matches: 9. CDR1 and CDR2 from the germline V gene are WSHSY and SAAADI. For the CDR3, the DNA is TGCGCCAGCAGCGCCACTAGCGCGACATACGAGCAGTACTTC. It encodes CASSATSATYEQYF.

The chain employs TRBV29-1 and TRBJ1-2; no clear D gene. Germline-derived CDR1 and CDR2 are SQVTM and ANQGSEA. This CDR3 is built from 13 residues. The V and J ends lost 3 bases and 4 bases respectively, with 12 bases between them. As DNA, the CDR3 is TGCAGCGTTGAGAGGGTTGGAAGCTATGGCTACACCTTC. Protein sequence: CSVERVGSYGYTF.

This rearrangement joins TRBV5-1 to TRBJ1-2, with D possibly being TRBD1 (5 bases). CDR3 length: 14 amino acids. V lost 0 bases and J lost 6, with 12 bases in between. CDR1 and CDR2 (germline): SGHRS, YFSETQ. The CDR3 DNA is TGCGCCAGCAGCTTGGAGACGACAGTACATGGCTACACCTTC. Translation: CASSLETTVHGYTF.

The chain combines TRBV19 with TRBJ1-5; D is possibly TRBD1 (6 bases). V shed 6 bases and J shed 8 bases, with 20 bases lying between them. This CDR3 comprises 15 residues. Germline CDR1 and CDR2: LNHDA and SQIVND (reference sequence). CDR3 nucleotide sequence: TGTGCCAGTAGCCCTGTAAGGGGGGTTATGGAGCCCCAGCATTTT. Encoded protein: CASSPVRGVMEPQHF.

The chain couples TRBV5-3 to TRBJ2-7, with D perhaps TRBD2 (6 bases). TRBV5-3 belongs to the ORF category, with a function that is uncertain. The CDR3 is 13 residues long. V lost 8 bases to trimming and J lost 6 bases, with 18 bases between them. CDR3 coding DNA: TGTGCCAGCAAATATTACCAGGGAGGCGAGCAGTACTTC. Translation gives CASKYYQGGEQYF.

The chain links TRBV27 to TRBJ2-1, with 11 bases identical to TRBD2. The J segment lost 8 bases and the V segment lost 10 bases, leaving 19 bases of the junction unmatched. Germline V gives CDR1 MNHEY, CDR2 SMNVEV (reference sequence). This CDR3 has 17 amino acids. CDR3 protein: CATTTGEGSGRAYEQFF. The CDR3 DNA reads TGTGCCACCACGACCGGTGAAGGTAGCGGGAGGGCCTATGAGCAGTTCTTC.

This chain links TRBV9 with TRBJ2-7; 9 bases are shared with TRBD2. The CDR3 sequence is 15 residues long. The ends lost 1 base at V and 2 bases at J; junction bases unmatched: 4. The germline V gene encodes CDR1 SGDLS and CDR2 YYNGEE. CDR3 sequence reads: CASSVSGGSTYEQYF. The CDR3, as DNA: TGTGCCAGCAGCGTAAGCGGGGGGTCCACCTACGAGCAGTACTTC.

The genes are TRBV27 and TRBJ1-1, with a tentative D call TRBD1 (5 bases). Germline-derived CDR1 and CDR2 are MNHEY and SMNVEV (reference sequence). The CDR3 is 15 amino acids. Deletions cut 5 bases from V and 0 bases from J, with 13 bases between. CDR3 loop: CASSAIRQMNTEAFF. The CDR3, as DNA: TGTGCCAGCAGTGCCATCAGACAGATGAACACTGAAGCTTTCTTT.

The chain has TRBV2 and TRBJ2-7; TRBD2 might be the D (6 bases). The CDR3 is made up of 13 amino acids. The V gene lost 6 bases and the J gene lost 4 bases, with 13 bases spanning the gap. CDR1 and CDR2 (germline): SNHLY, FYNNEI. CDR3 nucleotides: TGTGCCAGCAGGGAGGGGTCTCGGTACGAGCAGTACTTC. Protein product: CASREGSRYEQYF.

The chain uses TRBV30 and TRBJ2-5, with D perhaps given as TRBD1 or TRBD2 (5 bases each). The CDR3 spans 13 residues. Trimming left V 0 bases short and J 7 bases short, with 12 bases between. Germline CDR1 reads GTSNPN; CDR2 reads SVGIG (reference sequence). Written as DNA, the CDR3 is TGTGCCTGGAGTGTGACATCTGGGGGGACCCAGTACTTC. Amino acids: CAWSVTSGGTQYF.

The rearrangement uses TRBV28 and TRBJ2-5; D tentatively fits TRBD1 or TRBD2 (5 bases each). CDR1 is MDHEN, CDR2 SYDVKM, per germline. CDR3 length: 15 amino acids. V was shortened by 4 bases and J by 1 base, with 13 bases between the two germline ends. The CDR3 sequence: CASSSTAGAQETQYF. In nucleotides, the CDR3 is TGTGCCAGCAGTTCCACGGCCGGGGCCCAAGAGACCCAGTACTTC.

With respect to this clone: Additional DNA sequences in this sample encode the identical CDR3. The CDR3 bases are TGTGCCAGCAGTTTCCTCGGACAGAACACTGAAGCTTTCTTT. Translated: CASSFLGQNTEAFF. V and J are TRBV27 and TRBJ1-1; D is perhaps TRBD1 (5 bases). Germline CDR1 reads MNHEY; CDR2 reads SMNVEV (reference sequence). V lost 3 bases and J 1 base, leaving 9 bases between the germline ends. The CDR3 consists of 14 residues.

The rearrangement uses TRBV19 and TRBJ1-5; TRBD1 matches at 7 bases. The CDR3 is made up of 19 amino acids. Germline V lookup: CDR1 LNHDA, CDR2 SQIVND (reference sequence). The V and J ends lost 0 bases and 0 bases, in that order; junction bases with no gene match: 11. The CDR3, as DNA: TGTGCCAGTAGTATAGATCTCGGCAGGGGGAACTATAGCAATCAGCCCCAGCATTTT. This gives the protein CASSIDLGRGNYSNQPQHF.

The chain is built from TRBV28 and TRBJ1-5, with a possible D match to TRBD1 (5 bases). The germline V and J ends were trimmed by 3 bases and 5 bases, with 14 bases remaining between them. CDR1 is MDHEN and CDR2 is SYDVKM in the germline V gene. The CDR3 spans 15 residues. This CDR3 is CASSFIRGLDQPQHF. The CDR3 nucleotides are TGTGCCAGCAGTTTTATAAGGGGACTAGATCAGCCCCAGCATTTT.

The chain is built from TRBV5-6 and TRBJ2-7; 10 bases are a match to TRBD2. The length of the CDR3 is 15 residues. Trimming removed 3 bases from V and 4 bases from J; junction bases left unmatched: 7. Germline V gene sequence: CDR1 SGHDT, CDR2 YYEEEE. CDR3 loop: CASSSEASGSYEQYF. The CDR3, as DNA: TGTGCCAGCAGCTCGGAGGCTAGCGGGAGTTACGAGCAGTACTTC.

The J gene is TRBJ2-3, the V gene TRBV5-6; TRBD2 matches 7 bases. Germline lookup yields CDR1 SGHDT and CDR2 YYEEEE. This CDR3 is built from 15 residues. V lost 0 bases to trimming and J lost 4 bases; unmatched junction nucleotides: 5. CDR3 bases: TGTGCCAGCAGCTTGGAGGCGGGAGCGGCAGATACGCAGTATTTT. It translates to CASSLEAGAADTQYF.

With regard to this clone: This specimen includes other DNA sequences encoding the same CDR3. The chain has TRBV28 and TRBJ2-1; TRBD2 matches 10 bases. V lost 3 bases to trimming and J lost 6 bases; unmatched junction nucleotides: 5. The CDR3 is 15 amino acids. Germline lookup yields CDR1 MDHEN and CDR2 SYDVKM. Here the CDR3 DNA reads TGTGCCAGCAGTTTCGGGCTAGCGGGAGCCAATGAGCAGTTCTTC. Translating it yields CASSFGLAGANEQFF.

The chain uses TRBV9 and TRBJ2-7; TRBD1 agrees at 7 bases. The V gene's germline CDR1 is SGDLS and CDR2 YYNGEE. This CDR3 contains 15 residues. The ends lost 4 bases at V and 0 bases at J; junction bases unmatched: 7. The CDR3 DNA reads as TGTGCCAGCAGCCCTTGGGACAGTCCCTCCTACGAGCAGTACTTC. It translates to CASSPWDSPSYEQYF.

The chain employs TRBV7-9 and TRBJ2-1, with 8 bases fitting TRBD1. Trimming took 4 bases from V and 4 from J; bases not matched to a gene: 3. There are 14 residues in the CDR3. Germline V gene sequence: CDR1 SEHNR, CDR2 FQNEAQ (reference sequence). CDR3 DNA: TGTGCCAGCAGCTATGGACAGGGATACAATGAGCAGTTCTTC. The encoded protein is CASSYGQGYNEQFF.

This clone was picked up a small number of times. The DNA of the CDR3 is TGCGCCAGCAGCCAAGTGGGGTCAGACGAGCAGTACTTC. It translates to CASSQVGSDEQYF. The chain combines TRBV4-1 with TRBJ2-7; D ambiguous. The CDR3 is 13 amino acids. The V gene's germline CDR1 is MGHRA and CDR2 YSYEKL. V was clipped by 1 base and J by 5 bases, with 9 bases between them.

The chain has TRBV9 and TRBJ2-7; D gene ambiguous. The CDR3 contains 12 residues. Germline values: CDR1 SGDLS, CDR2 YYNGEE. V was shortened by 3 bases and J by 5 bases, with 9 bases between the two germline ends. CDR3 sequence reads: CASSGTQNEQYF. The CDR3 DNA reads as TGTGCCAGCAGCGGGACCCAGAACGAGCAGTACTTC.

The J gene is TRBJ2-2, the V gene TRBV27, with D uncertain. CDR1 is MNHEY and CDR2 is SMNVEV in the germline V gene (reference sequence). V was cut by 0 bases and J by 6 bases, with 8 bases left in between. CDR3 length equals 14 residues. CDR3 in DNA: TGTGCCAGCAGTTTATCAGATGGGGCCGGGGAGCTGTTTTTT. It translates to CASSLSDGAGELFF.

This rearrangement joins TRBV27 to TRBJ1-2; D is possibly TRBD1 (6 bases). The length of the CDR3 is 14 residues. The V end was cut by 3 bases, the J end by 8 bases, with 16 bases between. The V gene's germline CDR1 is MNHEY and CDR2 SMNVEV (reference sequence). The CDR3 protein is CASSLLAGAEGYTF. For the CDR3, the DNA is TGTGCCAGCAGTTTGTTGGCAGGGGCGGAGGGCTACACCTTC.

The chain links TRBV28 to TRBJ2-3, with TRBD2 matching over 14 bases. After removal of 6 bases from V and 4 bases from J, the junction contained 12 bases not matched to a gene. This CDR3 spans 18 amino acids. Germline values: CDR1 MDHEN, CDR2 SYDVKM. CDR3: CASSSSPGLAGDPDTQYF. Written as DNA, the CDR3 is TGTGCCAGCAGCTCGTCCCCGGGACTAGCGGGAGATCCAGATACGCAGTATTTT.